What follows are 2 T cell receptor beta chains derived from one specimen sequenced in a study of cytomegalovirus exposure and HLA in healthy donors. PCR employed 60 Vbeta and 13 Jbeta primers. Some clones are missing from TCRdb's copy, which holds only in-frame ones; the method was immunoSEQ multiplex PCR. Of 100,000 or so clones in the sample, 70% to 85% were seen once. The sample was PBMCs. These receptors were collected from a man aged 25-45 years in good health and CMV-seropositive.

DNA of the CDR3: TGTGCCAGCAGTCCCAGGGGACCCCTCCACTTT. It yields the protein CASSPRGPLHF. The rearrangement links TRBV2 to TRBJ1-6; maybe TRBD1 (6 bases). The V and J ends lost 5 bases and 12 bases respectively, with 8 bases between them. The CDR3 contains 11 residues. CDR1 and CDR2 from the germline V gene are SNHLY and FYNNEI.

This clone appeared once. The gene calls are TRBV19 and TRBJ1-5; TRBD1 matches at 9 bases. Germline loops: CDR1 LNHDA, CDR2 SQIVND (reference sequence). This CDR3 has 17 amino acids. Germline trimming cut 4 bases from V and 2 bases from J; bases unmatched to any gene: 9. The CDR3 loop reads CASSTDRGGRGNQPQHF. In DNA, the CDR3 is TGTGCCAGTAGTACGGACAGGGGAGGGCGCGGCAATCAGCCCCAGCATTTT.